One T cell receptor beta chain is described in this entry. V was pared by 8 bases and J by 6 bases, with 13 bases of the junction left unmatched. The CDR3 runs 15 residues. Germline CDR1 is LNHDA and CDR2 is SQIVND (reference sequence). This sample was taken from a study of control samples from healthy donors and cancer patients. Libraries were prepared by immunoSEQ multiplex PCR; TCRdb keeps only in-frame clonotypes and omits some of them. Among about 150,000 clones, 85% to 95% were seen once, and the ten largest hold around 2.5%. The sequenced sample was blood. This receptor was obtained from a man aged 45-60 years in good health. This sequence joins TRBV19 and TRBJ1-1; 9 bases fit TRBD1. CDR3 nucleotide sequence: TGTGCCAGTTCCGGGACAGGGCGCGGGTTGGCTGAAGCTTTCTTT. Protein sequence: CASSGTGRGLAEAFF. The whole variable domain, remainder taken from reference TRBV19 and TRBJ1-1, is DGGITQSPKYLFRKEGQNVTLSCEQNLNHDAMYWYRQDPGQGLRLIYYSQIVNDFQKGDIAEGYSVSREKKESFPLTVTSAQKNPTAFYLCASSGTGRGLAEAFFGQGTRLTVV.